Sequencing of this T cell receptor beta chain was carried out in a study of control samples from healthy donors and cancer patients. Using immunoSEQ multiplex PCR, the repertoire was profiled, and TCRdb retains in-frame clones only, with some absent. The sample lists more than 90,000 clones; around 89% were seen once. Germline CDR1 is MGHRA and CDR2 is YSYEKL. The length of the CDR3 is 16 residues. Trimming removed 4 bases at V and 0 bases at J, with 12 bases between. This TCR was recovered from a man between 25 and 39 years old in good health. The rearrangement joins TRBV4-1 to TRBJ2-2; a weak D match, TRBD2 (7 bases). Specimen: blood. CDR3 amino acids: CASSLGGEANTGELFF. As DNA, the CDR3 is TGCGCCAGCAGCCTAGGGGGGGAGGCGAACACCGGGGAGCTGTTTTTT.